These 10 T cell receptor beta chains were sequenced from one sample in a study of T cell changes during pregnancy in multiple sclerosis. Profiled with immunoSEQ multiplex PCR; TCRdb holds only in-frame clones, not every one. The repertoire includes about 38,000 clones, 85% to 90% of them detected once, and about 0.6% sits in the top ten. The specimen was CD4+ T cells from peripheral blood mononuclear cells, collected in the second trimester of pregnancy. The origin of the receptors is a female donor with multiple sclerosis, enrolled in a pregnancy study.

This chain joins TRBV6-4 and TRBJ1-1, with D maybe TRBD1 (5 bases). V was shortened by 2 bases and J by 2 bases, with 15 bases between the two germline ends. CDR3 length: 16 residues. Germline values: CDR1 MRHNA, CDR2 SNTAGT. The CDR3 region is CASSDNRAGRNTEAFF. DNA for the CDR3: TGTGCCAGCAGTGACAACCGGGCAGGGCGAAACACTGAAGCTTTCTTT.

This sequence joins TRBV29-1 and TRBJ2-7; the match to TRBD1 covers 7 bases. Germline V lookup: CDR1 SQVTM, CDR2 ANQGSEA. With 3 bases clipped from V and 4 bases from J, the junction kept 3 bases outside the gene matches. The CDR3 length is 12 residues. The CDR3, as DNA: TGCAGCGTTGACGGGACAGTGTACGAGCAGTACTTC. Protein: CSVDGTVYEQYF.

Here the CDR3 reads CASSRLYEQYF. The CDR3 DNA is TGTGCCAGCAGTCGGTTATACGAGCAGTACTTC. The chain employs TRBV25-1 and TRBJ2-7; D uncertain. The germline CDR1 and CDR2 sequences are MGHDK and SYGVNS. Trimming stripped 5 bases from V and 4 bases from J, with 6 bases between. CDR3 length equals 11 residues.

Only one count was recorded for this clone. The chain links TRBV28 to TRBJ1-2, with a possible D match to TRBD1 (6 bases). The V end lost 4 bases, the J end lost 2 bases, and 14 bases lay between the germline ends. Per the germline V gene, CDR1 is MDHEN and CDR2 is SYDVKM. This CDR3 region has 15 residues. CDR3 protein: CASSSDRSYNYGYTF. The CDR3 coding sequence is TGTGCCAGCAGTTCCGACAGGTCATACAACTATGGCTACACCTTC.

J is TRBJ1-5 and V is TRBV27, with D perhaps TRBD1 (6 bases). Trimming cost V 7 bases and J 4 bases, with 14 bases left between them. The CDR3 covers 14 residues. Germline V lookup: CDR1 MNHEY, CDR2 SMNVEV (reference sequence). This chain's CDR3 is CASKTDGTNQPQHF. For the CDR3, the DNA is TGTGCCAGCAAGACGGACGGGACAAATCAGCCCCAGCATTTT.

The chain has TRBV5-6 and TRBJ1-4; 8 nucleotides line up with TRBD1. V lost 3 bases to trimming and J lost 3 bases; unmatched junction nucleotides: 4. Germline V lookup: CDR1 SGHDT, CDR2 YYEEEE. The CDR3 has 15 amino acids. The CDR3 spells CASSYDRGANEKLFF. In DNA form, the CDR3 reads TGTGCCAGCAGCTACGACAGGGGTGCTAATGAAAAACTGTTTTTT.

The rearrangement links TRBV7-8 to TRBJ2-7; TRBD2 agrees at 11 bases. Germline CDR1 SGHVS, CDR2 FQNEAQ. The CDR3 extends over 16 amino acids. V lost 4 bases to trimming and J lost 0 bases; unmatched junction nucleotides: 5. The CDR3 DNA reads as TGTGCCAGCAGCTCCTTAGCGGGAGGGAGCTCCTACGAGCAGTACTTC. Translated, it gives CASSSLAGGSSYEQYF.

CDR3 coding DNA: TGTGCCAGCAGGGGGAGTAGCGGGAGAGGGGAGACCCAGTACTTC. Translation gives CASRGSSGRGETQYF. V is TRBV2 and J is TRBJ2-5; TRBD2 matches 9 bases. V gave up 6 bases and J gave up 5 bases; unmatched junction bases: 10. The CDR3 totals 15 residues. Germline values: CDR1 SNHLY, CDR2 FYNNEI.

The chain employs TRBV29-1 and TRBJ2-2; TRBD2 agrees at 13 bases. CDR1 and CDR2 (germline): SQVTM, ANQGSEA. The V gene end was trimmed by 7 bases and the J gene end by 8 bases; junction bases not matched to a gene: 4. This CDR3 spans 13 amino acids. The CDR3 DNA reads as TGCAGCGCCGGACTAGCGGGAGCTGGGGAGCTGTTTTTT. Translated: CSAGLAGAGELFF.

CDR3 loop: CATDRGHSWQYF. The CDR3 bases are TGTGCCACGGACAGGGGTCATTCATGGCAGTACTTC. This chain connects TRBV6-5 to TRBJ2-7; 9 nucleotides line up with TRBD1. The V gene end was trimmed by 10 bases and the J gene end by 9 bases; junction bases not matched to a gene: 10. This CDR3 spans 12 amino acids. Germline CDR1 reads MNHEY; CDR2 reads SVGAGI.